This is a list of T cell receptor beta chains from one sample in a study of T cells in Graves' hyperthyroidism and ophthalmopathy. MiXCR, applied by TCRdb to the multiplex PCR reads, yields one record per CDR3 protein. This table has about 130,000 distinct CDR3 sequences, around 20% appearing once. The sample comprised blood. The source of these receptors is a woman aged 45-59 years with Graves' hyperthyroidism that later progressed to Graves' ophthalmopathy. CDR3s include the opening cysteine and the closing phenylalanine or tryptophan. Each record gives: clone size, J gene, V gene, D gene, CDR3 DNA, CDR3 protein. D genes are given only for firm matches. Not every row has a clone size; where given, it reads once, few, many or a size class.

many	TRBJ2-5	TRBV2	TRBD2	TGTGCCAGCGCCCTAGCGGGAGCTGACGGGACCGAGACCCAGTACTTC	CASALAGADGTETQYF
.	TRBJ2-2	TRBV20-1	TRBD2	TGCAGTGCTAGCTCCGTGGAGCGGGGGGACACCGGGGAGCTGTTTTTT	CSASSVERGDTGELFF
.	TRBJ2-7	TRBV28	TRBD2	TGTGCCAGCAGTTTATTGAGGGGAGGGCCCTCCTACGAGCAGTACTTC	CASSLLRGGPSYEQYF
many	TRBJ2-3	TRBV12-3/TRBV12-4	.	TGTGCCAGCAGTTTAGCGTTCGGCCTAGGCAAAGATACGCAGTATTTT	CASSLAFGLGKDTQYF
many	TRBJ2-7	TRBV20-1	TRBD1	TGCAGTGCTCTTAGAGGACAGGGGGCATACGAGCAGTACTTC	CSALRGQGAYEQYF
few	TRBJ1-5	TRBV27	.	TGTGCCAGCAGTTTAAAGGGCCCCAATCAGCCCCAGCATTTT	CASSLKGPNQPQHF
.	TRBJ1-1	TRBV3-1	.	TGTGCCAGCAGCCAAGTAGCTGTGACGAACACTGAAGCTTTCTTT	CASSQVAVTNTEAFF
many	TRBJ2-1	TRBV3-1	TRBD2	TGTGCCAGCAGCCATCTGTGGGAGGGTCACAATGAGCAGTTCTTC	CASSHLWEGHNEQFF
.	TRBJ1-6	TRBV20-1	.	TGCAGTGCTAGAGAGGCTGAGGGGGTTCGAAATTCACCCCTCCACTTT	CSAREAEGVRNSPLHF
.	TRBJ2-3	TRBV20-1	.	TGCAGTGCTGACCGGGACAGCACAGATACGCAGTATTTT	CSADRDSTDTQYF
few	TRBJ2-1	TRBV5-6	.	TGTGCCAGCAGCTTATGGGGCAATGAGCAGTTCTTC	CASSLWGNEQFF
.	TRBJ2-3	TRBV11-1	.	TGTGCCAGCAGCTTACGGGGTTTTACAGATACGCAGTATTTT	CASSLRGFTDTQYF
many	TRBJ1-5	TRBV18	.	TGTGCCAGCTCACCACCGGGGAAGAGTATCAATCAGCCCCAGCATTTT	CASSPPGKSINQPQHF
.	TRBJ2-1	TRBV5-8	TRBD2	TGTGCCAGCAGCGTAGGACTAGCGGGATTTAATGAGCAGTTCTTC	CASSVGLAGFNEQFF
many	TRBJ1-1	TRBV24-1	TRBD1	TGTGCCTCCTCCCGGGAGACAGGGTCTGAAGCTTTCTTT	CASSRETGSEAFF
.	TRBJ1-2	TRBV7-2	.	TGTGCCAGCAGCTTAGAGTACGGGTATGGCTACACCTTC	CASSLEYGYGYTF
few	TRBJ1-1	TRBV4-1	.	TGCGCCAGCAGCCAAGAGCCGTCCGTGAACACTGAAGCTTTCTTT	CASSQEPSVNTEAFF
.	TRBJ2-5	TRBV5-1	.	TGCGCCAGCAGCACCCGACAGGGAGGAGAGACCCAGTACTTC	CASSTRQGGETQYF
.	TRBJ1-2	TRBV24-1	TRBD1	TGTGCCACCAGTGATCGGACAGGGTCAAACTATGGCTACACCTTC	CATSDRTGSNYGYTF
few	TRBJ2-2	TRBV7-3	.	TGTGCCAGCAGACAGACTCGAGACACCGGGGAGCTGTTTTTT	CASRQTRDTGELFF
many	TRBJ2-5	TRBV6-2/TRBV6-3	.	TGTGCCAGCAGTTATCTTGCGGAGAACCAAGAGACCCAGTACTTC	CASSYLAENQETQYF
.	TRBJ1-1	TRBV5-6	.	TGTGCCAGCAGCTTGGCTCTGGGGGCGAAGAACACTGAAGCTTTCTTT	CASSLALGAKNTEAFF
many	TRBJ2-4	TRBV28	.	TGTGCCAGCAGTTTATGGGGGCCGGGGGCGAACATTCAGTACTTC	CASSLWGPGANIQYF
many	TRBJ1-2	TRBV3-1	.	TGTGCCAGCAGCCCCAACCCGCTTGCGGGGGGCGGCTATGGCTACACCTTC	CASSPNPLAGGGYGYTF
.	TRBJ1-2	TRBV28	.	TGTGCCAGCAGCTCAGGGGATTCGGACTATGACTACACCTTC	CASSSGDSDYDYTF
few	TRBJ2-5	TRBV24-1	.	TGTGCCACCAGTACTAGTCCAGGCCGGGCCCAGTACTTC	CATSTSPGRAQYF
.	TRBJ2-7	TRBV4-2	TRBD2	TGTGCCAGCAGCCAAGTAACTAGCGGGAGGGGTGAGCAGTACTTC	CASSQVTSGRGEQYF
.	TRBJ1-5	TRBV28	TRBD1	TGTGCCAGCAGTTTTTCGGACAGGGAATATCAGCCCCAGCATTTT	CASSFSDREYQPQHF
many	TRBJ1-2	TRBV14	.	TGTGCCAGCAGCTCGCAGGGGATGTGGGATGGCTACACCTTC	CASSSQGMWDGYTF
.	TRBJ1-1	TRBV6-1	.	TGTGCCAGCAGGCTCGGGGGGAACACTGAAGCTTTCTTT	CASRLGGNTEAFF
many	TRBJ2-2	TRBV2	TRBD1	TGTGCCAGCAAGGAAGGGACAGGGTCGAACACCGGGGAGCTGTTTTTT	CASKEGTGSNTGELFF
many	TRBJ1-6	TRBV12-3/TRBV12-4	TRBD1	TGTGCCAGCAGTCGGACAGGGCGCAATTCACCCCTCCACTTT	CASSRTGRNSPLHF
many	TRBJ1-6	TRBV3-1	.	TGTGCCAGCAGCCGGGTTGGGGCAGATAATTCACCCCTCCACTTT	CASSRVGADNSPLHF
many	TRBJ2-1	TRBV20-1	TRBD2	TGCAGTGCTATACTAGCGGGAGGGAGGGGAAATGAGCAGTTCTTC	CSAILAGGRGNEQFF
many	TRBJ2-7	TRBV7-8	.	TGTGCCAGCAGCTTATATAAGGAAAGCTACGAGCAGTACTTC	CASSLYKESYEQYF
.	TRBJ2-7	TRBV6-9	TRBD1	TGTGCCAGCAGTTACCACCCCGGGACAGCGAAATACGAGCAGTACTTC	CASSYHPGTAKYEQYF
many	TRBJ1-4	TRBV7-9	TRBD1	TGTGCCAGCAGCTGGCGACAGGGGGCTAATGAAAAACTGTTTTTT	CASSWRQGANEKLFF
many	TRBJ2-1	TRBV27	.	TGTGCCAGCAGAACCGGGACGCACAGGCAGTTCTTC	CASRTGTHRQFF
.	TRBJ2-7	TRBV5-8	TRBD1	TGTGCCAGCAGCTTTGACAGGGTAGCCCACGAGCAGTACTTC	CASSFDRVAHEQYF
.	TRBJ2-3	TRBV5-1	TRBD2	TGCGCCAGCAGCTCCGGACTAGTGCCTAACACAGATACGCAGTATTTT	CASSSGLVPNTDTQYF
many	TRBJ1-1	TRBV7-3	TRBD1	TGTGCCAGCAGCCCTCGACAGGGCGCTGAAGCTTTCTTT	CASSPRQGAEAFF
.	TRBJ2-7	TRBV4-1	.	TGCGCCAGCAGCCGGGGCCGGGAGAAGGGCTACGAGCAGTACTTC	CASSRGREKGYEQYF
few	TRBJ2-1	TRBV19	.	TGTGCCAGTACCTTATCGTTTTGGCCTCAGGATGAGCAGTTCTTC	CASTLSFWPQDEQFF
few	TRBJ1-2	TRBV4-2	.	TGTGCCAGCAGCCCACAGAGAAACTATGGCTACACCTTC	CASSPQRNYGYTF
.	TRBJ2-1	TRBV20-1	TRBD1	TGCAGTGCTAGAGACAGGGGGTTCTTTGCCGGTGAGCAGTTCTTC	CSARDRGFFAGEQFF
many	TRBJ1-4	TRBV18	TRBD1	TGTGCCAGCTCACTGACAGGGGGTAATGAAAAACTGTTTTTT	CASSLTGGNEKLFF
many	TRBJ1-1	TRBV29-1	.	TGCAGCGTTGGGTCGAACACTGAAGCTTTCTTT	CSVGSNTEAFF
many	TRBJ1-1	TRBV28	TRBD1	TGTGCCAGCAGTCGACAGGGTAGGGTGAACACTGAAGCTTTCTTT	CASSRQGRVNTEAFF
.	TRBJ2-1	TRBV27	TRBD1	TGTGCCAGCAGTTCTATGACAGGGGGCCCGTACAATGAGCAGTTCTTC	CASSSMTGGPYNEQFF
many	TRBJ1-1	TRBV20-1	.	TGCAGTGCCCGGGTAGCTTTACAGAAAGCTTTCTTT	CSARVALQKAFF
few	TRBJ1-2	TRBV29-1	.	TGCAGCGTTGTGGCCGGAAACTATGGCTACACCTTC	CSVVAGNYGYTF
few	TRBJ1-5	TRBV19	.	TGTGCCAGTAGCCTTACCGGCCAGGGAGATTCGAGCAATCAGCCCCAGCATTTT	CASSLTGQGDSSNQPQHF
.	TRBJ2-1	TRBV19	TRBD2	TGTGCCAGTATCCAGACTAGCGGGAGTATCCATGAGCAGTTCTTC	CASIQTSGSIHEQFF
few	TRBJ2-5	TRBV29-1	.	TGCAGCGCCGGGCAGGGGGGAGGCGAGACCCAGTACTTC	CSAGQGGGETQYF
many	TRBJ2-1	TRBV7-6	TRBD2	TGTGCCAGCAGCTTAGCTGAGCTATCACTAGCGGGAGGTAATGAGCAGTTCTTC	CASSLAELSLAGGNEQFF
many	TRBJ2-7	TRBV28	.	TGTGCCAGCAGTTTGGAGGGAGCGGCGAAGCAGTACTTC	CASSLEGAAKQYF
many	TRBJ1-6	TRBV6-2/TRBV6-3	.	TGTGCCAGCAGTTACGAAGGACAGCTTTCACCCCTCCACTTT	CASSYEGQLSPLHF
few	TRBJ2-7	TRBV18	.	TGTGCCAGCTCACCACGCGAGGCAGTCTATATCGAGCAGTACTTC	CASSPREAVYIEQYF
.	TRBJ1-4	TRBV14	.	TGTGCCAGCAGCCAAGGAAGGCGGAAGTCAACTAATGAAAAACTGTTTTTT	CASSQGRRKSTNEKLFF
few	TRBJ2-7	TRBV10-3	TRBD2	TGTGCCATCAGTGTGCGAGCGGGAGAGGATGAGCAGTACTTC	CAISVRAGEDEQYF